Following are 13 T cell receptor beta chains from one sample sequenced in a study of T cell responses to AZD1222 COVID-19 vaccine. The method was immunoSEQ multiplex PCR; TCRdb's version includes in-frame clones alone and lacks a portion of them. The table includes roughly 140,000 clones, 80% to 95% detected once. The sequenced sample was peripheral blood, obtained 28 days after the second AZD1222 dose. All receptors derive from an adult who received the AZD1222 COVID-19 vaccine.

This rearrangement joins TRBV7-2 to TRBJ2-5, with 10 positions matching TRBD2. The CDR3 is 16 amino acids. Germline V lookup: CDR1 SGHTA, CDR2 FQGNSA. V trimming: 7 bases; J trimming: 5 bases; junction bases outside the gene matches: 13. CDR3 protein: CASTDGGLAGAETQYF. CDR3 nucleotide sequence: TGTGCCAGCACCGACGGGGGGCTAGCGGGAGCGGAGACCCAGTACTTC. The entire variable domain, with the rest obtained from reference TRBV7-2 and TRBJ2-5, is as follows: GAGVSQSPSNKVTEKGKDVELRCDPISGHTALYWYRQSLGQGLEFLIYFQGNSAPDKSGLPSDRFSAERTGGSVSTLTIQRTQQEDSAVYLCASTDGGLAGAETQYFGPGTRLLVL.

This chain connects TRBV5-1 to TRBJ1-2; a weak D match, TRBD1 (5 bases). Germline CDR1 SGHRS, CDR2 YFSETQ. The V end lost 4 bases, the J end lost 4 bases, and 20 bases lay between the germline ends. The CDR3 is made up of 16 amino acids. The CDR3 coding sequence is TGCGCCAGCAGCCCCTCCTTAGGGGCGCCGGTCTATGGCTACACCTTC. Translated: CASSPSLGAPVYGYTF.

This clone has a single count. The V gene is TRBV9, the J gene TRBJ2-7; TRBD2 matches at 8 bases. Trimming cost V 3 bases and J 4 bases; bases outside gene matches: 6. The germline V gene encodes CDR1 SGDLS and CDR2 YYNGEE. This CDR3 region has 14 residues. CDR3 coding DNA: TGTGCCAGCAGCGAAACTAGCGGCCCTTACGAGCAGTACTTC. This codes for CASSETSGPYEQYF. Variable domain in full (rest from reference TRBV9 and TRBJ2-7): DSGVTQTPKHLITATGQRVTLRCSPRSGDLSVYWYQQSLDQGLQFLIQYYNGEERAKGNILERFSAQQFPDLHSELNLSSLELGDSALYFCASSETSGPYEQYFGPGTRLTVT.

The chain combines TRBV19 with TRBJ1-6, with 9 bases lining up with TRBD1. CDR1 is LNHDA and CDR2 is SQIVND in the germline V gene (reference sequence). The trim removed 9 bases at V and 2 bases at J, leaving 5 bases unmatched. The CDR3 has 15 residues. DNA of the CDR3: TGTGCCAGCGGACAGGGGCACACCTATAATTCACCCCTCCACTTT. It yields the protein CASGQGHTYNSPLHF.

The V call is TRBV5-8, the J call TRBJ1-3; 7 positions match TRBD1. This CDR3 is built from 14 residues. CDR1 and CDR2 (germline): SGHTS, YDEGEE. V gave up 4 bases and J gave up 4 bases; unmatched junction bases: 5. CDR3 loop: CASSHRGAGNTIYF. For the CDR3, the DNA is TGTGCCAGCAGCCACAGGGGTGCCGGAAACACCATATATTTT.

The chain is built from TRBV11-3 and TRBJ2-1; 15 positions agree with TRBD2. The V segment lost 5 bases and the J segment 4 bases; nucleotides outside the gene matches: 6. The CDR3 is 17 amino acids. The germline CDR1 and CDR2 sequences are SGHNT and YENEEA. The CDR3 bases are TGTGCCAGCAGCCATAGGGGGACTAGCGGGAGGTACAATGAGCAGTTCTTC. This codes for CASSHRGTSGRYNEQFF.

The CDR3 sequence: CASSTRTEQFF. CDR3 in DNA: TGTGCCAGCAGTACACGGACTGAGCAGTTCTTC. The rearrangement uses TRBV2 and TRBJ2-1, with D unresolved. Germline lookup yields CDR1 SNHLY and CDR2 FYNNEI. This CDR3 region has 11 residues. Trimming removed 5 bases at V and 9 bases at J, with 8 bases between.

V gene TRBV28 combines with J gene TRBJ1-2; D gene unclear. V shed 5 bases and J shed 2 bases, with 12 bases lying between them. The CDR3 sequence is 14 residues long. Germline CDR1 MDHEN, CDR2 SYDVKM. As DNA, the CDR3 is TGTGCCAGCAGTCTCCCCCGGGAAAACTATGGCTACACCTTC. The encoded protein is CASSLPRENYGYTF.

V usage is TRBV5-4 and J usage is TRBJ1-3; D gene unclear. CDR1 is SGHNT, CDR2 YYREEE, per germline (reference sequence). V shed 4 bases and J shed 0 bases, with 17 bases lying between them. This CDR3 comprises 17 residues. Here the CDR3 DNA reads TGTGCCAGCAGCAGTAATACCGGGTCCTACTCTGGAAACACCATATATTTT. It specifies CASSSNTGSYSGNTIYF.

This chain uses TRBV5-1 with TRBJ2-5; 8 bases are a match to TRBD1. This CDR3 contains 15 residues. The V and J ends lost 0 bases and 5 bases, in that order; junction bases with no gene match: 6. CDR1 and CDR2 (germline): SGHRS, YFSETQ. The CDR3 loop reads CASSLGSGGVETQYF. Written as DNA, the CDR3 is TGCGCCAGCAGCTTGGGGTCAGGGGGCGTGGAGACCCAGTACTTC.

The chain couples TRBV21-1 to TRBJ1-5. TRBV21-1 is a pseudogene locus. The CDR3 contains 10 residues. The DNA for the CDR3 is TGTGCCAGCCTTTATCAGCCCCAGCATTTT. It is translated as CASLYQPQHF.

The chain links TRBV19 to TRBJ2-7; 11 positions agree with TRBD2. The CDR3 is 16 residues long. Germline V gene data show CDR1 as LNHDA and CDR2 as SQIVND (reference sequence). With 5 bases clipped from V and 2 bases from J, the junction kept 8 bases outside the gene matches. CDR3 nucleotide sequence: TGTGCCAGTAGTTCACTTCTAGCGGGAGGAACCTACGAGCAGTACTTC. This encodes CASSSLLAGGTYEQYF.

This chain joins TRBV19 and TRBJ1-1; D might be TRBD1 (6 bases). CDR1 is LNHDA, CDR2 SQIVND, per germline (reference sequence). The CDR3 runs 14 residues. Trimming took 1 base from V and 11 from J, leaving 17 bases between them. This chain's CDR3 is CASSIALGGFEAFF. Here the CDR3 DNA reads TGTGCCAGTAGTATAGCCCTCGGGGGCTTCGAGGCTTTCTTT.